In this sample, the clone carrying this T cell receptor beta chain turned up many times. Antigen: not known. From RNA, the CDR3 regions of TCR beta chains were amplified and sequenced. HTBI primers served in a first-round RT-PCR, which a second-round multiplex PCR followed. Via MiXCR, TCRdb re-called the multiplex PCR reads, giving one row per CDR3 protein. The sample has hundreds of thousands of distinct CDR3 sequences; about a fifth are singletons. Looked up from germline, CDR1 is LNHNV and CDR2 is YYDKDF (reference sequence). This CDR3 is built from 14 residues. The ends were cut back, 5 bases at V and 8 bases at J, with 13 bases in the middle. The authors used Ficoll-Paque density gradient centrifugation to separate PBMCs. The input was 10 ml of fresh peripheral blood. This record belongs to a study of Graves' ophthalmopathy and Graves' hyperthyroidism. Study context: The collection of peripheral blood took place at initial diagnosis, before any treatment.

Study results and limitations: Blood shared most expanded thyroid clonotypes above 0.001 frequency.

Sequencing was performed on peripheral blood. The clonotype was recovered from a woman aged 18-29 years with stable Graves' hyperthyroidism. Some clones in this sample may be carry-over from other donors' samples. The gene calls are TRBV15 and TRBJ1-6; the D gene is possibly TRBD1 (5 bases). CDR3 protein: CATSSGRSYSPLHF. As DNA, the CDR3 is TGTGCCACCAGCTCAGGGCGGAGCTATTCACCCCTCCACTTT.